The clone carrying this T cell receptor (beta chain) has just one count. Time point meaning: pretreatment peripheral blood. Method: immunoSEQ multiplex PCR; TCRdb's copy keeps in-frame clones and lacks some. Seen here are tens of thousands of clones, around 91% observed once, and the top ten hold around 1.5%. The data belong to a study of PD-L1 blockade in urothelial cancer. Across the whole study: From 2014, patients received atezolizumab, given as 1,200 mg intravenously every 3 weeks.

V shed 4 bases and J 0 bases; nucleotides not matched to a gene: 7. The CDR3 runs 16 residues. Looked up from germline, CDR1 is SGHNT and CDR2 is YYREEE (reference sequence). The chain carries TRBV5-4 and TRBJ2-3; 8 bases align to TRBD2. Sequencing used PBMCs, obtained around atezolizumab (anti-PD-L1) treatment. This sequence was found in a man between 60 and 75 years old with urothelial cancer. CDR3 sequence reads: CASSRRTGGSTDTQYF. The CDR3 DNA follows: TGTGCCAGCAGCAGGCGGACGGGGGGGAGCACAGATACGCAGTATTTT.